Below are 21 T cell receptor beta chains sequenced from a single sample in a study of neurological immune-mediated disorders. TCRdb reprocessed the 5' RACE reads via MiXCR and lists one record per CDR3 protein. The table includes about 35,000 distinct CDR3 sequences, around 7.8% detected once. Sequenced: PBMCs. The receptors stem from a middle-aged woman in good health.

This clonotype has at least ten counts. The J gene is TRBJ2-3, the V gene TRBV5-1; D is undetermined. V lost 0 bases and J 1 base, leaving 6 bases between the germline ends. CDR3 length equals 14 residues. CDR1 is SGHRS and CDR2 is YFSETQ in the germline V gene. The CDR3 nucleotides are TGCGCCAGCAGCTTGGTACGGGGCACAGATACGCAGTATTTT. This sequence encodes CASSLVRGTDTQYF. The variable domain in full, completed from reference TRBV5-1 and TRBJ2-3, reads KAGVTQTPRYLIKTRGQQVTLSCSPISGHRSVSWYQQTPGQGLQFLFEYFSETQRNKGNFPGRFSGRQFSNSRSEMNVSTLELGDSALYLCASSLVRGTDTQYFGPGTRLTVL.

This clonotype was picked up many times. The J gene is TRBJ1-1, the V gene TRBV7-8; D ambiguous. Germline V gene lookup returns CDR1 SGHVS and CDR2 FQNEAQ. Deletions cut 2 bases from V and 12 bases from J, with 19 bases between. CDR3 length: 14 residues. CDR3 in amino acids: CASSLFIESGVTFF. The CDR3 DNA is TGTGCCAGCAGCTTATTTATTGAGTCAGGTGTGACTTTCTTT. The variable domain in full, completed from reference TRBV7-8 and TRBJ1-1, reads GAGVSQSPRYKVAKRGQDVALRCDPISGHVSLFWYQQALGQGPEFLTYFQNEAQLDKSGLPSDRFFAERPEGSVSTLKIQRTQQEDSAVYLCASSLFIESGVTFFGQGTRLTVV.

This clonotype was seen at least ten times. The chain combines TRBV28 with TRBJ1-5, with D hard to call. The V end was cut by 6 bases, the J end by 6 bases, with 9 bases between. Germline assignment: CDR1 MDHEN and CDR2 SYDVKM. The CDR3 runs 12 residues. The chain's CDR3 is CASSPRFQPQHF. The DNA for the CDR3 is TGTGCCAGCAGCCCAAGATTTCAGCCCCAGCATTTT.

This clonotype was seen ten or more times. The chain combines TRBV9 with TRBJ1-1; D is possibly TRBD1 (5 bases). The germline V and J ends were trimmed by 3 bases and 3 bases, with 18 bases remaining between them. CDR1 is SGDLS, CDR2 YYNGEE, per germline. The CDR3 sequence is 16 residues long. The CDR3 DNA sequence: TGTGCCAGCAGCGAAGGGAACGGAGGGGCGGACACTGAAGCTTTCTTT. Encoded protein: CASSEGNGGADTEAFF. Using reference TRBV9 and TRBJ1-1 for the parts outside the CDR3, the full variable domain is DSGVTQTPKHLITATGQRVTLRCSPRSGDLSVYWYQQSLDQGLQFLIQYYNGEERAKGNILERFSAQQFPDLHSELNLSSLELGDSALYFCASSEGNGGADTEAFFGQGTRLTVV.

At least ten counts were recorded for this clonotype. The J gene is TRBJ2-3, the V gene TRBV28; 8 bases match TRBD2. Germline lookup yields CDR1 MDHEN and CDR2 SYDVKM. V lost 7 bases, J lost 0 bases, and 12 bases stayed unmatched. The CDR3 is 17 residues long. CDR3 in DNA: TGTGCCAGCACCCCCGGAGCGGGGGCCCCTAGCACAGATACGCAGTATTTT. This translates into CASTPGAGAPSTDTQYF.

This clonotype was seen at least ten times. The junction departs from the called germline gene at one end, perhaps through a read error. The chain joins TRBV10-3 to TRBJ2-1; D uncertain. The length of the CDR3 is 11 residues. In germline, CDR1 is ENHRY, CDR2 SYGVKD. The CDR3 protein is CAISGIGVVLF. Here the CDR3 DNA reads TGTGCCATCAGCGGTATAGGAGTCGTTCTCTTC.

In its sample, this clonotype ranks as medium-sized. The chain is built from TRBV4-1 and TRBJ2-1, with D possibly being TRBD1 (5 bases). V was cut by 1 base and J by 6 bases, with 19 bases left in between. The CDR3 is made up of 17 amino acids. Germline CDR1 is MGHRA and CDR2 is YSYEKL. The CDR3 DNA is TGCGCCAGCAGCCAAGTGGACATGGGGTGGGTCTTCAATGAGCAGTTCTTC. Its protein is CASSQVDMGWVFNEQFF.

This clonotype was seen repeatedly, ten times or more. The chain is built from TRBV5-1 and TRBJ2-1, with 8 bases aligning to TRBD2. The V gene's germline CDR1 is SGHRS and CDR2 YFSETQ. Trimming removed 4 bases from V and 5 bases from J; junction bases left unmatched: 2. The CDR3 is 13 amino acids. Here the CDR3 DNA reads TGCGCCAGCAGCCCGGGAGGGGACAATGAGCAGTTCTTC. It yields the protein CASSPGGDNEQFF.

This clonotype was observed many times. The chain employs TRBV5-1 and TRBJ2-1; 13 bases are a match to TRBD2. J was trimmed by 5 bases and V by 4 bases; bases with no gene match: 3. The germline V gene has CDR1 SGHRS and CDR2 YFSETQ. The CDR3 sequence is 15 residues long. Here the CDR3 DNA reads TGCGCCAGCAGCGCACTAGCGGGAGGGAACAATGAGCAGTTCTTC. It is translated as CASSALAGGNNEQFF.

This clonotype was seen repeatedly, ten times or more. The chain has TRBV6-2 or TRBV6-3 and TRBJ1-1; D is unresolved. The germline V and J ends were trimmed by 6 bases and 4 bases, with 9 bases remaining between them. The length of the CDR3 is 12 residues. Germline V gene lookup returns CDR1 MNHEY and CDR2 SVGEGT. CDR3 in DNA: TGTGCCAGCAGATTGGCGGGCACTGAAGCTTTCTTT. Translating gives CASRLAGTEAFF.

In its sample, this clonotype was seen many times. This chain joins TRBV5-1 and TRBJ1-6; D gene uncertain. Trimming removed 3 bases from V and 10 bases from J, with 17 bases in between. The germline gives CDR1 SGHRS, CDR2 YFSETQ. The CDR3 is 15 amino acids. The CDR3 coding sequence is TGCGCCAGCAGCTCTGACCCTACTTTGGGCTCACCCCTCCACTTT. It encodes CASSSDPTLGSPLHF.

This clonotype was counted many times. This chain uses TRBV20-1 with TRBJ2-2; 8 positions match TRBD2. CDR1 and CDR2 from the germline V gene are DFQATT and SNEGSKA (reference sequence). Unmatched junction bases numbered 7, after V lost 6 bases and J lost 1 base. The CDR3 spans 15 residues. The CDR3 protein is CSANTLAGNTGELFF. The CDR3 nucleotides read TGCAGTGCCAATACTCTAGCGGGGAACACCGGGGAGCTGTTTTTT.

This clonotype was detected many times. The chain recombines TRBV28 with TRBJ1-2; no clear D gene. V lost 4 bases, J lost 2 bases, and 8 bases lay in between. This CDR3 region has 13 residues. Germline CDR1 and CDR2: MDHEN and SYDVKM. The DNA for the CDR3 is TGTGCCAGCAGTTCTTTACAAAACTATGGCTACACCTTC. Amino acid sequence: CASSSLQNYGYTF.

This clonotype was counted ten times or more. The chain uses TRBV24-1 and TRBJ2-1, with D possibly being TRBD2 (6 bases). Germline loops: CDR1 KGHDR, CDR2 SFDVKD. Trimming left V 2 bases short and J 5 bases short, with 21 bases between. The length of the CDR3 is 18 residues. CDR3 coding DNA: TGTGCCACCAGTGATTGGCGGCCACGAGCTGGGGGGAACAATGAGCAGTTCTTC. It encodes CATSDWRPRAGGNNEQFF.

This clonotype was detected many times. This chain links TRBV20-1 with TRBJ2-7; 8 bases fit TRBD1. The CDR3 extends over 13 amino acids. CDR1 is DFQATT and CDR2 is SNEGSKA in the germline V gene (reference sequence). V trimming: 6 bases; J trimming: 7 bases; junction bases outside the gene matches: 11. CDR3 in DNA: TGCAGTGCCCCTCCCCAGGGGGCTTGGGAGCAGTACTTC. Its protein product is CSAPPQGAWEQYF.

This clonotype was seen repeatedly, ten times or more. CDR3: CATTDPGSYNEQFF. DNA for the CDR3: TGTGCCACTACGGACCCAGGCTCCTACAATGAGCAGTTCTTC. The chain combines TRBV7-9 with TRBJ2-1; D is undetermined. Looked up from germline, CDR1 is SEHNR and CDR2 is FQNEAQ (reference sequence). V was trimmed by 10 bases and J by 0 bases, leaving 13 bases between them. The CDR3 is 14 residues long.

There are many counts of this clonotype. The chain links TRBV20-1 to TRBJ2-7; tentatively, D is TRBD2 (6 bases). The CDR3 runs 14 residues. CDR1 and CDR2 from the germline V gene are DFQATT and SNEGSKA (reference sequence). The ends were cut back, 2 bases at V and 2 bases at J, with 13 bases in the middle. Here the CDR3 reads CSARTPGGTYEQYF. In DNA form, the CDR3 reads TGCAGTGCTAGAACCCCCGGGGGAACCTACGAGCAGTACTTC.

This clonotype occurred many times. CDR3 DNA sequence: TGCAGCGTTGAATTCTCATACACCGGGGAGCTGTTTTTT. Translated, it gives CSVEFSYTGELFF. The chain employs TRBV29-1 and TRBJ2-2; D unclear. CDR3 length equals 13 residues. Trimming took 2 bases from V and 3 from J, leaving 7 bases between them. Looked up from germline, CDR1 is SQVTM and CDR2 is ANQGSEA.

Many counts were recorded for this clonotype. The chain has TRBV27 and TRBJ2-5; 11 nucleotides agree with TRBD1. CDR3 length: 17 residues. Germline loops: CDR1 MNHEY, CDR2 SMNVEV (reference sequence). The V segment lost 5 bases and the J segment 1 base; nucleotides outside the gene matches: 9. Here the CDR3 reads CASSPPPGTGGQETQYF. Here the CDR3 DNA reads TGTGCCAGCAGTCCTCCCCCCGGGACAGGGGGCCAAGAGACCCAGTACTTC.

A few counts support this clonotype. The chain links TRBV19 to TRBJ2-1; no definite D call. CDR1 LNHDA and CDR2 SQIVND come from the germline V gene (reference sequence). V was trimmed by 1 base and J by 7 bases, leaving 14 bases between them. The CDR3 has 15 residues. The CDR3 reads CASSIVGIKVNEQFF. In nucleotides, the CDR3 is TGTGCCAGTAGTATAGTAGGAATTAAGGTAAATGAGCAGTTCTTC. The complete variable domain, with remaining parts taken from reference TRBV19 and TRBJ2-1, reads DGGITQSPKYLFRKEGQNVTLSCEQNLNHDAMYWYRQDPGQGLRLIYYSQIVNDFQKGDIAEGYSVSREKKESFPLTVTSAQKNPTAFYLCASSIVGIKVNEQFFGPGTRLTVL.

There are many counts of this clonotype. The chain links TRBV5-1 to TRBJ2-1; 7 nucleotides match TRBD2. CDR1 is SGHRS, CDR2 YFSETQ, per germline. V lost 0 bases and J lost 0; bases outside the gene matches: 3. The CDR3 is 16 residues long. The CDR3 reads CASSLEPGGSYNEQFF. The CDR3 bases are TGCGCCAGCAGCTTGGAACCGGGGGGCTCCTACAATGAGCAGTTCTTC.